Reported below is one TCR beta chain. This sample is part of a study of blood T cell repertoires in COVID-19. Looking at the study overall: Samples came from the United States, Italy and Spain, spanning acute and convalescent COVID-19. Nucleic acid was either cDNA or gDNA, and it came from T cells, B-cell-depleted T cells, or PBMCs.

V was trimmed by 8 bases and J by 4 bases, leaving 22 bases between them. Germline CDR1 LGHNA, CDR2 YNFKEQ. The CDR3 is 16 amino acids. Per the authors' pipeline: Quantification of nucleated cells was approximated via reference gene primer amplification. Here immunoSEQ multiplex PCR was the method, and the copy in TCRdb shows in-frame clones only, minus some. D and trimming come from the DNA, and the V and J calls and clone size come from that table. This table has about 200,000 clones, around 86% appearing once. The sample comprised peripheral blood. The chain carries TRBV4-2 and TRBJ2-3; perhaps TRBD2 as D (6 bases). The sequence was obtained from an older man with acute or convalescent COVID-19. The CDR3 here is CASGRLGSLGADTQYF. CDR3 sequence (DNA): TGTGCCAGCGGTAGACTAGGGTCGTTGGGTGCAGATACGCAGTATTTT.